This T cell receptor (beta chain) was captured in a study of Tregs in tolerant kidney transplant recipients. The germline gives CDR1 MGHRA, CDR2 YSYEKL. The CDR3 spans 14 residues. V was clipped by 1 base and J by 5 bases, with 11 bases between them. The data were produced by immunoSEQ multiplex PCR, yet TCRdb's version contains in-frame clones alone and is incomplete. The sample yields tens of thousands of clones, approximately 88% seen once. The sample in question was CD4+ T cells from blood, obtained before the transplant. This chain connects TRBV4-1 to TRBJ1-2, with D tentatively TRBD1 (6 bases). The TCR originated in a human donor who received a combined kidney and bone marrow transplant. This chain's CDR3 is CASSQGTGKYGYTF. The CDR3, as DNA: TGCGCCAGCAGCCAAGGTACAGGGAAGTATGGCTACACCTTC.